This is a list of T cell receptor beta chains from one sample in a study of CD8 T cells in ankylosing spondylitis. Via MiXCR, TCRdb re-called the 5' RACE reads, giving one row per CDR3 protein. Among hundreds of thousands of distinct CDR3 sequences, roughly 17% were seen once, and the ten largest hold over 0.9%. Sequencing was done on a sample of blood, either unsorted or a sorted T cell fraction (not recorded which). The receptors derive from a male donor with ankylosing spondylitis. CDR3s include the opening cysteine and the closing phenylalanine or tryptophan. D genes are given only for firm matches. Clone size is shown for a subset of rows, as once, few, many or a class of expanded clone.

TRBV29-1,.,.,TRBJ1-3,TGCAGCGTTGAAGAGAGTCAGCCCGGAACACACTCTGGAAACACCATATATTTT,CSVEESQPGTHSGNTIYF
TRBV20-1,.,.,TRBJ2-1,TGCAGTGCTAGCGGGAGCACGAATGAGCAGTTCTTC,CSASGSTNEQFF
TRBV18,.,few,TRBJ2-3,TGTGCCAGCTCACCAACGGGAGTGGATACGCAGTATTTT,CASSPTGVDTQYF
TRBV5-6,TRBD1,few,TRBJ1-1,TGTGCCAGCAGCCCCGGGGACAGAAGGAAATTAATGAACACTGAAGCTTTCTTT,CASSPGDRRKLMNTEAFF
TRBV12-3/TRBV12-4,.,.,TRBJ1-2,TGTGCCAGCAGTTTCCCCCCAGTGGGGGCTCTCTATGGCTACACCTTC,CASSFPPVGALYGYTF
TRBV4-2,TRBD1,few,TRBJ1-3,TGTGCCAGCAGCCAAGATTCGACAGGGCCTGGAAACACCATATATTTT,CASSQDSTGPGNTIYF
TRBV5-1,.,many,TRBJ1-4,TGCGCCAGCAGCCGGGGCGACGATGAAAAACTGTTTTTT,CASSRGDDEKLFF
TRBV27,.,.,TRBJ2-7,TGTGCCAGCAGGTCCCTCGCCGGCGGCTCCTACGAGCAGTACTTC,CASRSLAGGSYEQYF
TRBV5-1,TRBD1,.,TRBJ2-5,TGCGCCAGCAGCCCCGACAGGGAAGAGACCCAGTACTTC,CASSPDREETQYF
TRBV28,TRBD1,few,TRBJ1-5,TGTGCCAGCAGTCCCAGGGGACAGGGGGATCAGCCCCAGCATTTT,CASSPRGQGDQPQHF
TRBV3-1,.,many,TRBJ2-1,TGTGCCAGCTCGAGGTCCTACAATGAGCAGTTCTTC,CASSRSYNEQFF
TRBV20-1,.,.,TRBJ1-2,TGCAGTGCTAGAGAGGAGGGCGGGACTACAACGGGTAACTATGGCTACACCTTC,CSAREEGGTTTGNYGYTF
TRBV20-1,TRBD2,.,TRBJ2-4,TGCAGTGCTAGCGAGGGACTAGCGGGACGCAAAAACATTCAGTACTTC,CSASEGLAGRKNIQYF
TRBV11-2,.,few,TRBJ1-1,TGTGCCAGCAGAGGAGGGGTGGGGAGAGCTTTCTTT,CASRGGVGRAFF
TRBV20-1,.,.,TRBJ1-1,TGCAGTGCTAGTATTCGGACACAGGAAACTGAAGCTTTCTTT,CSASIRTQETEAFF
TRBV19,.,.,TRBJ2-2,TGTGCCAGTAGTATTCAAACCGGGGAGCTGTTTTTT,CASSIQTGELFF
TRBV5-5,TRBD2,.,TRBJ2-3,TGTGCCAGCAGTCCGGGACTAGCGGGGGGAGGGGATACGCAGTATTTT,CASSPGLAGGGDTQYF
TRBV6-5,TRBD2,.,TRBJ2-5,TGTGCCAGCAGTTACTCGATTTCCTGGGCGGGAGGCCCCAAAGAGACCCAGTACTTC,CASSYSISWAGGPKETQYF
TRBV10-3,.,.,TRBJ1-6,TGTGCCATCAGAGGGGGGTCGAGCAAAAATTCACCCCTCCACTTT,CAIRGGSSKNSPLHF
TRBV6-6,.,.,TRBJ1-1,TGTGCCAGCAGAACCCAGGGGCGCACTGAAGCTTTCTTT,CASRTQGRTEAFF
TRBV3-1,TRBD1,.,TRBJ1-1,TGTGCCAGCAGCTACAGGGGGCGGCAAGAAGCTTTCTTT,CASSYRGRQEAFF
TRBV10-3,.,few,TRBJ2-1,TGTGCCATCAGCGAACCCTACAAGAATGAGCAGTTCTTC,CAISEPYKNEQFF
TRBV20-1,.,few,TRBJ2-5,TGCAGTGCTAGGATCAGGGGGGTCGCTGAGACCCAGTACTTC,CSARIRGVAETQYF
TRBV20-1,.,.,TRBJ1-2,TGCAGTGCTAGCCCGGGACATCAGGGCTATGGCTACACCTTC,CSASPGHQGYGYTF
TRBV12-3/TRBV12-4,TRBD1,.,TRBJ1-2,TGTGCCAGCAGTTCTAACAGGGGGAGCGGAGGCTACACCTTC,CASSSNRGSGGYTF
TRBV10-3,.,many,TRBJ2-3,TGTGCCACCGCGACTCAAACAGATACGCAGTATTTT,CATATQTDTQYF
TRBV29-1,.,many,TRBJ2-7,TGCAGCGTTTCCACCGGCTCCCGTAGGGAGCAGTACTTC,CSVSTGSRREQYF
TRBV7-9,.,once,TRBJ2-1,TGTGCCAGCAGCGACTCCAACGTCGGGACCCAAGAGGAGCAGTTCTTC,CASSDSNVGTQEEQFF
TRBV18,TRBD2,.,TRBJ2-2,TGTGCCAGCTCACTGCTGACTAGCGGGAGGGCCCGGAACACCGGGGAGCTGTTTTTT,CASSLLTSGRARNTGELFF
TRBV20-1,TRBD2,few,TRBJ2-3,TGCAGTAGTAGCGGGAGCTCAGATACGCAGTATTTT,CSSSGSSDTQYF
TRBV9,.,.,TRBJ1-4,TGTGCCAGCAGCGGACGAGGGGGGTCTAATGAAAAACTGTTTTTT,CASSGRGGSNEKLFF
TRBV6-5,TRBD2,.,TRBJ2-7,TGTGCCAGCAGTTACTCCTCTAGCGGGAAATACGAGCAGTACTTC,CASSYSSSGKYEQYF
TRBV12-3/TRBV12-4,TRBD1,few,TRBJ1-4,TGTGCCAGCAGCCCTGACAGGGGTTGGGGTGAAAAACTGTTTTTT,CASSPDRGWGEKLFF
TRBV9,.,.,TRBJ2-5,TGTGCCAGCAGCGTAGGGCGTCAGGGTTCGGAGACCCAGTACTTC,CASSVGRQGSETQYF
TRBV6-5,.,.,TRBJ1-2,TGTGCCAGCAGTTACTCGGGACAAAACTATGGCTACACCTTC,CASSYSGQNYGYTF
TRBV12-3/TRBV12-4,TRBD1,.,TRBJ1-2,TGTGCCAGCAGCACAGGGGGGAGTTGGCGTGGCTACACCTTC,CASSTGGSWRGYTF
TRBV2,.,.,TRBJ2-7,TGTGCCAGCAGGTACCGGGACCTCAACGAGCAGTACTTC,CASRYRDLNEQYF
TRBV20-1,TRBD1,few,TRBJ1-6,TGCAGTGCTCAGCGACAGGGAGGCGTAGGATTCACCCTCCACTTT,CSAQRQGGVGFTLHF
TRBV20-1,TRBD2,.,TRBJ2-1,TGCAGTGCTGACCCCCGACTAGCGAGTTACAATGAGCAGTTCTTC,CSADPRLASYNEQFF
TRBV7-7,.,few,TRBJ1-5,TGTGCTAGCAGCCCCCGGGGGGGTATTAATAGCAATCAGCCCCAGCATTTT,CASSPRGGINSNQPQHF
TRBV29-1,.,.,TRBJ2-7,TGCAGCGTAATTAACTCCTGCGAGCAGTACTTC,CSVINSCEQYF
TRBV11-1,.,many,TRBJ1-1,TGTGCCAGCAGCTACCGCCCCCCCGGTCGGACGAGGAACACTGAAGCTTTCTTT,CASSYRPPGRTRNTEAFF